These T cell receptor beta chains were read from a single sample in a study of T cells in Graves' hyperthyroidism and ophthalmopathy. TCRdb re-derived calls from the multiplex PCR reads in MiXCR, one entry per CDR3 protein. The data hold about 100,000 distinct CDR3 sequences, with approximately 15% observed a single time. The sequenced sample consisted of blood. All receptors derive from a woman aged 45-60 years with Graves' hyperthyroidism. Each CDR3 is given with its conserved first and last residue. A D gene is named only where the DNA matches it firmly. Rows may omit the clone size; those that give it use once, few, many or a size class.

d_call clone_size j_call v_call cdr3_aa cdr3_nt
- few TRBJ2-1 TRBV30 CAWTYPGGYEQFF TGTGCCTGGACCTACCCTGGGGGCTACGAGCAGTTCTTC
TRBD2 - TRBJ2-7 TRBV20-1 CSARETSSGIYEQYF TGCAGTGCTAGAGAGACCTCTAGCGGGATATACGAGCAGTACTTC
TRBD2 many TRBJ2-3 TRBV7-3 CASSPLGGTADTQYF TGTGCCAGCAGCCCCCTGGGGGGGACCGCAGATACGCAGTATTTT
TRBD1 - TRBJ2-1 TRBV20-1 CSASRRQGAVYNEQFF TGCAGTGCTAGTAGGCGACAGGGGGCGGTCTACAATGAGCAGTTCTTC
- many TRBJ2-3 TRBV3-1 CASSLQRNTDTQYF TGTGCCAGCAGCCTTCAGCGGAACACAGATACGCAGTATTTT
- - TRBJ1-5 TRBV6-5 CASSYSRANQPQHF TGTGCCAGCAGTTACTCGAGGGCCAATCAGCCCCAGCATTTT
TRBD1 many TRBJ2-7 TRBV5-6 CASSLFKTGAYEQYF TGTGCCAGCAGCTTGTTCAAGACAGGGGCCTACGAGCAGTACTTC
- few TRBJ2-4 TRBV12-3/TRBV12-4 CASSFSRDIQYF TGTGCCAGCAGTTTCTCACGGGACATTCAGTACTTC
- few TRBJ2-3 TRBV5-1 CASSLSHRDTQYF TGCGCCAGCAGCTTGTCTCACAGAGATACGCAGTATTTT
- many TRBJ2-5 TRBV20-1 CSATQGGGSETQYF TGCAGTGCTACACAGGGGGGGGGTTCGGAGACCCAGTACTTC
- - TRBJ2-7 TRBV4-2 CTSSPAGAGYEQYF TGTACCAGCAGCCCAGCAGGCGCGGGGTACGAGCAGTACTTC
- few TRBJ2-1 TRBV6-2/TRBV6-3 CASSYYRGSYNEQFF TGTGCCAGCAGTTACTACAGAGGCTCCTACAATGAGCAGTTCTTC
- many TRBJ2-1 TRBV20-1 CSAATGNNEQFF TGCAGTGCTGCAACCGGGAACAATGAGCAGTTCTTC
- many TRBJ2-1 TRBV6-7 CASSYPTRPFYNEQFF TGTGCCAGCAGTTACCCGACACGGCCCTTTTACAATGAGCAGTTCTTC
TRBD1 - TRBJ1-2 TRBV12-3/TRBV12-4 CASSFGQGVPNYGYTF TGTGCCAGCAGTTTCGGGCAGGGGGTCCCTAACTATGGCTACACCTTC
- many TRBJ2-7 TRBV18 CASSAGTTDYEQYF TGTGCCAGCTCAGCCGGGACGACGGACTACGAGCAGTACTTC
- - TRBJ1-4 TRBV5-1 CASSATVATNEKLFF TGCGCCAGCAGCGCGACAGTTGCAACTAATGAAAAACTGTTTTTT
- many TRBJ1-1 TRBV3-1 CASSPQWNTEAFF TGTGCCAGCAGTCCTCAGTGGAACACTGAAGCTTTCTTT
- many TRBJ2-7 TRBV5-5 CASSSLAYEQYF TGTGCCAGCAGCTCTCTAGCCTACGAGCAGTACTTC
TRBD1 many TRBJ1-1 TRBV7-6 CASSFGGTDLEAFF TGTGCCAGCAGCTTTGGGGGGACAGACCTTGAAGCTTTCTTT
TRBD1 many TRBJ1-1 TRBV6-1 CASSTPGQGVGMNTEAFF TGTGCCAGCAGCACTCCGGGACAGGGGGTGGGGATGAACACTGAAGCTTTCTTT
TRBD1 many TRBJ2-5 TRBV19 CASTRRDRETQYF TGTGCCAGTACCCGACGGGACAGAGAGACCCAGTACTTC
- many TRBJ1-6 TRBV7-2 CASSLQGIHNSPLHF TGTGCCAGCAGCTTACAGGGGATCCATAATTCACCCCTCCACTTT
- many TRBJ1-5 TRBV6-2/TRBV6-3 CASSDRQVHNQPQHF TGTGCCAGCAGTGATCGACAGGTGCACAATCAGCCCCAGCATTTT